These 7 T cell receptor beta chains were sequenced from one sample in a study of shared clonotypes between healthy human individuals. TCRdb's table, derived via immunoSEQ multiplex PCR, lists solely in-frame clones and lacks some. The profile shows about 1.5 million clones, roughly 98% of them singletons. Sequencing was carried out using naive CD4+ T cells sorted from blood. As for subset: CD45RA+ positively selected. These receptors all come from a man aged 30 to 45 in good health.

The chain couples TRBV11-2 to TRBJ2-1; D remains unclear. The germline gives CDR1 SGHAT, CDR2 FQNNGV. The germline V and J ends were trimmed by 7 bases and 3 bases, with 13 bases remaining between them. The CDR3 extends over 14 amino acids. CDR3 in amino acids: CASTLTPVYNEQFF. CDR3 DNA sequence: TGTGCCAGCACCCTGACTCCCGTCTACAATGAGCAGTTCTTC.

The V gene is TRBV2, the J gene TRBJ2-7, with no clear D. Germline V gene data show CDR1 as SNHLY and CDR2 as FYNNEI. CDR3 length: 13 residues. Deletions cut 5 bases from V and 2 bases from J, with 10 bases between. CDR3 region: CASSLTLTYEQYF. The CDR3 region has the DNA TGTGCCAGCAGTCTGACTTTGACCTACGAGCAGTACTTC.

V is TRBV10-3 and J is TRBJ2-7; tentative D call: TRBD1 (6 bases). The V gene lost 5 bases and the J gene lost 2 bases, with 13 bases spanning the gap. The CDR3 is made up of 14 amino acids. Germline assignment: CDR1 ENHRY and CDR2 SYGVKD. The CDR3 DNA reads TGTGCCATCAGTATGGACAGAGAAACCTACGAGCAGTACTTC. It yields the protein CAISMDRETYEQYF.

This rearrangement joins TRBV29-1 to TRBJ2-5; D gene ambiguous. V lost 5 bases and J 2 bases, leaving 9 bases between the germline ends. Germline V gene data show CDR1 as SQVTM and CDR2 as ANQGSEA. This CDR3 contains 12 residues. The CDR3 DNA reads TGCAGCGTTTCGACAACACAAGAGACCCAGTACTTC. Amino acid sequence: CSVSTTQETQYF.

V and J are TRBV11-1 and TRBJ1-1; D is ambiguous. The germline V and J ends were trimmed by 4 bases and 0 bases, with 9 bases remaining between them. Germline CDR1 is SGHAT and CDR2 is FQDESV (reference sequence). This CDR3 has 14 amino acids. The CDR3 nucleotides are TGTGCCAGCAGCTCCTTCGGGGTGAACACTGAAGCTTTCTTT. The encoded protein is CASSSFGVNTEAFF.

The V call is TRBV13, the J call TRBJ2-3; D may be TRBD2 (5 bases). The germline V and J ends were trimmed by 2 bases and 3 bases, with 21 bases remaining between them. Germline V gene lookup returns CDR1 PRHDT and CDR2 FYEKMQ (reference sequence). This CDR3 spans 18 amino acids. CDR3 nucleotide sequence: TGTGCCAGCAGCTTACCCTCTGGGCGGGTAAGGGATACAGATACGCAGTATTTT. Its protein product is CASSLPSGRVRDTDTQYF. Full variable domain (outside the CDR3, taken from reference TRBV13 and TRBJ2-3): AAGVIQSPRHLIKEKRETATLKCYPIPRHDTVYWYQQGPGQDPQFLISFYEKMQSDKGSIPDRFSAQQFSDYHSELNMSSLELGDSALYFCASSLPSGRVRDTDTQYFGPGTRLTVL.

The chain is built from TRBV5-1 and TRBJ2-4; D tentatively fits TRBD1 or TRBD2 (7 bases each). Trimming removed 1 base from V and 5 bases from J, with 19 bases in between. CDR3 length equals 17 residues. Per germline, CDR1 SGHRS and CDR2 YFSETQ. The CDR3 is CASSLSLGRGPQNIQYF. In DNA, the CDR3 is TGCGCCAGCAGCTTGAGTTTGGGGAGGGGGCCTCAAAACATTCAGTACTTC.